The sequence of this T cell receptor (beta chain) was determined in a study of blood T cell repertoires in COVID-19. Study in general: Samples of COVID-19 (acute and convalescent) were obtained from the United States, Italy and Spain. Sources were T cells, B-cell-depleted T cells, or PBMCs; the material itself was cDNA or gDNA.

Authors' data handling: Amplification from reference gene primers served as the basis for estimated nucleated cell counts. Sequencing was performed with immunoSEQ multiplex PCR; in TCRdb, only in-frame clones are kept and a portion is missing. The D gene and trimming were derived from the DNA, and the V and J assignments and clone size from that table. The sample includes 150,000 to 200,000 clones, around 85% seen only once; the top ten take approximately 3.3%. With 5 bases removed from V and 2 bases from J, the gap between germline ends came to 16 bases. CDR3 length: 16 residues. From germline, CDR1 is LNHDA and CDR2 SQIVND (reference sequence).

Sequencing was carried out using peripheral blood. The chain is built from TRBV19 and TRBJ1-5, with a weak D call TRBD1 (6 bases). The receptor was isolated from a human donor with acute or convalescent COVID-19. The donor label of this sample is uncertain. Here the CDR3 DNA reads TGTGCCAGTAGTCTTGCAGCCGCAGGGGGCAATCAGCCCCAGCATTTT. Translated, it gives CASSLAAAGGNQPQHF.